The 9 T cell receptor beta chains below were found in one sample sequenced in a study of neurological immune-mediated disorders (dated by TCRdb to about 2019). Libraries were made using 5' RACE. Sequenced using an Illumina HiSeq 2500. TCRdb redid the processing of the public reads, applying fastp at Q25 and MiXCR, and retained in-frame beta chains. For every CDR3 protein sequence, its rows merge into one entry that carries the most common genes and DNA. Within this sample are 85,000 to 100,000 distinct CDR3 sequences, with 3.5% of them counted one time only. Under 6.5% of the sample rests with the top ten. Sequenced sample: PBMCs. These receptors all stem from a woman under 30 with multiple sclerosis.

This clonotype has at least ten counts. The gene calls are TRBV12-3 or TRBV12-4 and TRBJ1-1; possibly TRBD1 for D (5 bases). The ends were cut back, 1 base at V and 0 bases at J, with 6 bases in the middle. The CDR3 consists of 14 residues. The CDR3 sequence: CASSLGDLNTEAFF. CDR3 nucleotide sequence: TGTGCCAGCAGTTTAGGGGACTTGAACACTGAAGCTTTCTTT.

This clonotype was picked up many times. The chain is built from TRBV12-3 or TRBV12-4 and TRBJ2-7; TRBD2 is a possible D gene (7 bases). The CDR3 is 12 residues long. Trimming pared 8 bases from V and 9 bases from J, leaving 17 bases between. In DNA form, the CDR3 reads TGTGCCAGCGACTACGGGGGGCCGTCGCAGTACTTC. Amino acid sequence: CASDYGGPSQYF.

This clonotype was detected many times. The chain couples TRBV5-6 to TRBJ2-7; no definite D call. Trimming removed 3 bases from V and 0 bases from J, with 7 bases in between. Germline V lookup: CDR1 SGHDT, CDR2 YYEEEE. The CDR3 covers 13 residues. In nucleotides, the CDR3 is TGTGCCAGCAGCTATCCCGCCTCCTACGAGCAGTACTTC. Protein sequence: CASSYPASYEQYF.

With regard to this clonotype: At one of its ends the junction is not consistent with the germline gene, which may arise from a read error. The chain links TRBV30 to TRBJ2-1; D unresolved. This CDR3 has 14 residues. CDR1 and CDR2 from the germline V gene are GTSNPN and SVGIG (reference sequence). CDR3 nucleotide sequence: TGTGCACGAGCCCCCGTTAACTCCAACAATGAGCAGTTCTTC. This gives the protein CARAPVNSNNEQFF. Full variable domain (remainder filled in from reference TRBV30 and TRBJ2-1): SQTIHQWPATLVQPVGSPLSLECTVEGTSNPNLYWYRQAAGRGLQLLFYSVGIGQISSEVPQNLSASRPQDRQFILSSKKLLLSDSGFYLCARAPVNSNNEQFFGPGTRLTVL.

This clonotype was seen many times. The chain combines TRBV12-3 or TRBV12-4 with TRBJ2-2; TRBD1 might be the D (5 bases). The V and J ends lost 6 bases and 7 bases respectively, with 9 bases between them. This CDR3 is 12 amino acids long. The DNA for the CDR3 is TGTGCCAGCAGCCAAAGGGGCGGGGAGCTGTTTTTT. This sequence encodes CASSQRGGELFF.

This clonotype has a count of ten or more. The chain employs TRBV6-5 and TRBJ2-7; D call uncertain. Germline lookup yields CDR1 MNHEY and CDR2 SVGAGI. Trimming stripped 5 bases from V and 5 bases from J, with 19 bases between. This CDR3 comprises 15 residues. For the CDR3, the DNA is TGTGCCAGCAGTCAGCAACTATTAAGTCGCCACGAGCAGTACTTC. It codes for CASSQQLLSRHEQYF.

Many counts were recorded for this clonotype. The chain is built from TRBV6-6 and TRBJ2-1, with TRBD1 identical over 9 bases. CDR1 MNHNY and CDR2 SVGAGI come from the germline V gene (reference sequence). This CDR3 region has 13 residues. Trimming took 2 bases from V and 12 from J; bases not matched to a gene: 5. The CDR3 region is CASSYPGTGMQFF. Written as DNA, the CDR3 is TGTGCCAGCAGTTACCCCGGGACAGGGATGCAGTTCTTC.

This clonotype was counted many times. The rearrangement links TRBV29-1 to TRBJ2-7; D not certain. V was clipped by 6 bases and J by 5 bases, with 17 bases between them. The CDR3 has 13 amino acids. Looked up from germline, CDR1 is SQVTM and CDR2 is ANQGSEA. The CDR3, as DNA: TGCAGCGTCACCAACCGGAACACGGACGAGCAGTACTTC. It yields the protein CSVTNRNTDEQYF.

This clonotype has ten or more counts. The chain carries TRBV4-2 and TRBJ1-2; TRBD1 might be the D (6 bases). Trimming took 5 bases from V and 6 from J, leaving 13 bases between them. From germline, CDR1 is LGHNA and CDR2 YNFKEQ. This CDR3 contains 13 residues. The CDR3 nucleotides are TGTGCCAGCAGCTTGGGGAACAGGGATGGCTACACCTTC. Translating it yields CASSLGNRDGYTF.